This TCR beta chain was identified during a study of blood T cell repertoires in COVID-19. For the study at large: Acute and convalescent COVID-19 samples came from the United States, Italy and Spain. T cells, B-cell-depleted T cells, or PBMCs supplied cDNA or gDNA.

Source study methods: By means of reference gene primer amplification, nucleated cell counts were estimated. Profiling relied on immunoSEQ multiplex PCR, and the TCRdb table lists in-frame clones only, not all of them. Clonal size and the V and J genes are those of that table, whereas D and trimming came from the DNA. The table has 98,000 or so clones, about 80% seen once. The CDR3 length is 16 residues. Germline V gene lookup returns CDR1 MNHEY and CDR2 SVGAGI. V dropped 0 bases and J dropped 4 bases, with 12 bases sitting between them. The origin of this receptor is a woman of 80 years or more with active or convalescent COVID-19. The chain is built from TRBV6-5 and TRBJ1-4, with TRBD1 as a possible D gene (6 bases). Sequenced sample: peripheral blood. CDR3 in amino acids: CASSYSRDTRNEKLFF. CDR3 DNA: TGTGCCAGCAGTTACTCGAGGGACACCCGTAATGAAAAACTGTTTTTT.